These T cell receptor beta chains were read from a single sample in a study of control samples from healthy donors and cancer patients. Some clones are missing from TCRdb's copy, which holds only in-frame ones; the method was immunoSEQ multiplex PCR. The sample carries 80,000 to 100,000 clones, 79% recorded once. The source material was blood. All receptors derive from a young woman in good health. Both conserved end residues are part of each CDR3. The D gene is left open where the match is weak. Clone size, where shown, is once, few, many, or a class for clones that have expanded.

V gene	D gene	clone size	J gene	CDR3 protein	CDR3 DNA
TRBV7-6	NA	NA	TRBJ1-2	CASSSYSGDYGYTF	TGTGCCAGCAGCTCGTATTCGGGGGACTATGGCTACACCTTC
TRBV6-5	NA	NA	TRBJ1-2	CASSYSPRAGGYTF	TGTGCCAGCAGTTACTCCCCGCGCGCGGGAGGCTACACCTTC
TRBV6-5	NA	NA	TRBJ1-1	CASSYSNQGYTEAFF	TGTGCCAGCAGTTACTCGAACCAGGGTTACACTGAAGCTTTCTTT
TRBV6-2/TRBV6-3	NA	NA	TRBJ2-6	CASRPTLGATSGANVLTF	TGTGCCAGCAGACCTACCCTGGGGGCGACCTCTGGGGCCAACGTCCTGACTTTC
TRBV5-4	TRBD1	once	TRBJ1-2	CASSPGQGSSGYTF	TGTGCCAGCAGCCCGGGACAGGGTAGCTCTGGCTACACCTTC
TRBV18	TRBD1	NA	TRBJ1-5	CASSTGTGRSNQPQHF	TGTGCCAGCTCAACGGGGACAGGGAGGAGCAATCAGCCCCAGCATTTT
TRBV24-1	NA	NA	TRBJ2-2	CATSDPGRGNTGELFF	TGTGCCACCAGTGATCCGGGAAGGGGAAACACCGGGGAGCTGTTTTTT
TRBV5-6	NA	NA	TRBJ2-1	CASSLAVTFLF	TGTGCCAGCAGCTTGGCTGTGACCTTTCTCTTC
TRBV6-1	NA	NA	TRBJ2-3	CASSDLGSSKTDTQYF	TGTGCCAGCAGTGATTTGGGTAGTAGCAAAACAGATACGCAGTATTTT
TRBV10-3	NA	NA	TRBJ1-1	CAISESKGRGTEAFF	TGTGCCATCAGTGAGTCAAAAGGGCGAGGTACTGAAGCTTTCTTT
TRBV6-5	TRBD1	NA	TRBJ1-5	CASSPGTGYNQPQHF	TGTGCCAGCAGCCCCGGGACAGGGTATAATCAGCCCCAGCATTTT
TRBV6-1	TRBD1	NA	TRBJ1-5	CASSEGQGEQPQHF	TGTGCCAGCAGTGAAGGACAGGGAGAGCAGCCCCAGCATTTT
TRBV30	TRBD1	NA	TRBJ1-1	CAWGTGVRNVMNTEAFF	TGTGCCTGGGGGACAGGGGTCAGAAACGTAATGAACACTGAAGCTTTCTTT
TRBV7-2	NA	NA	TRBJ1-2	CASSTGGLGGYTF	TGTGCCAGCAGCACAGGAGGTCTGGGAGGCTACACCTTC
TRBV19	NA	NA	TRBJ2-2	CASKRTARNTGELFF	TGTGCCAGCAAGAGGACAGCCCGGAACACCGGGGAGCTGTTTTTT
TRBV30	NA	NA	TRBJ2-6	CAWSHTNSGANVLTF	TGTGCCTGGAGCCATACAAACTCTGGGGCCAACGTCCTGACTTTC
TRBV3-1/TRBV3-2	TRBD1	NA	TRBJ1-6	CASSQRQGASRSPLHF	TGTGCCAGCAGCCAGAGACAGGGGGCAAGCCGCTCACCCCTCCACTTT
TRBV9	TRBD1	NA	TRBJ2-5	CASTSDRVSETQYF	TGTGCCAGCACCTCCGACAGGGTTTCGGAGACCCAGTACTTC
TRBV4-3	TRBD2	few	TRBJ2-1	CASSQSLAGYNEQFF	TGCGCCAGCAGCCAATCACTAGCGGGGTACAATGAGCAGTTCTTC
TRBV10-3	NA	NA	TRBJ1-2	CAISDAARTSYGYTF	TGTGCCATCAGTGATGCCGCCAGGACCTCCTATGGCTACACCTTC
TRBV9	TRBD1	NA	TRBJ1-2	CASGGQGSNYGYTF	TGTGCCAGCGGGGGACAGGGGTCGAACTATGGCTACACCTTC
TRBV19	TRBD2	NA	TRBJ2-3	CASSLAGGGSTDTQYF	TGTGCCAGCTCACTAGCGGGGGGCGGGAGCACAGATACGCAGTATTTT
TRBV5-5	NA	NA	TRBJ2-7	CASTFLHEQYF	TGTGCCAGCACCTTCTTACACGAGCAGTACTTC
TRBV5-1	NA	NA	TRBJ2-3	CASSPFRTDTQYF	TGCGCCAGCAGCCCCTTCCGCACAGATACGCAGTATTTT
TRBV7-7	NA	NA	TRBJ2-5	CASSPSETQYF	TGTGCTAGCAGCCCGTCGGAGACCCAGTACTTC
TRBV5-6	TRBD1	NA	TRBJ1-2	CASSSGTVGFGYTF	TGTGCCAGCAGCTCGGGGACAGTGGGATTTGGCTACACCTTC
TRBV28	NA	NA	TRBJ2-6	CASSSDSSSIGANVLTF	TGTGCCAGCAGTTCCGATTCGTCGTCCATTGGGGCCAACGTCCTGACTTTC
TRBV6-2/TRBV6-3	NA	NA	TRBJ1-1	CASSYRASRAEAFF	TGTGCCAGCAGTTACAGGGCCTCTCGGGCTGAAGCTTTCTTT
TRBV4-1	NA	NA	TRBJ1-2	CASSQEAVSNYGYTF	TGCGCCAGCAGCCAAGAAGCGGTGTCTAACTATGGCTACACCTTC
TRBV2	NA	NA	TRBJ1-5	CASMVLSRGQPQHF	TGTGCCAGCATGGTTCTTTCAAGAGGTCAGCCCCAGCATTTT
TRBV12-3/TRBV12-4	NA	NA	TRBJ1-2	CASSSQGNYGYTF	TGTGCCAGCAGTTCGCAGGGAAACTATGGCTACACCTTC
TRBV5-1	TRBD1	NA	TRBJ1-1	CASSLSRQGKGWTEAFF	TGCGCCAGCAGCTTATCGAGACAGGGAAAGGGTTGGACTGAAGCTTTCTTT
TRBV6-5	NA	NA	TRBJ1-1	CASSWDRRTEAFF	TGTGCCAGCAGCTGGGACCGGAGGACTGAAGCTTTCTTT
TRBV19	NA	NA	TRBJ2-1	CASSIRGLIRNEQFF	TGTGCCAGTAGTATTCGGGGGTTGATTAGAAATGAGCAGTTCTTC
TRBV5-8	NA	NA	TRBJ2-7	CASRGVNSYEQYF	TGTGCCAGCAGGGGTGTCAATTCCTACGAGCAGTACTTC
TRBV18	NA	NA	TRBJ2-4	CASSPLPTAGNIQYF	TGTGCCAGCTCACCCCTTCCGACAGCGGGAAACATTCAGTACTTC
TRBV6-5	NA	NA	TRBJ2-3	CASSQATNTQYF	TGTGCCAGCTCCCAGGCAACTAATACGCAGTATTTT